The 5 T cell receptor beta chains reported below all come from one sample, sequenced in a study of blood T cell repertoires in COVID-19. The protocol was immunoSEQ multiplex PCR, while the TCRdb copy is restricted to in-frame clones and leaves out a portion. Here the sample spans over 100,000 clones, roughly 79% being singletons. The specimen was peripheral blood. These receptors all stem from a human donor in a cohort sampled during active COVID-19.

V gene TRBV6-5 combines with J gene TRBJ2-7; D ambiguous. CDR1 and CDR2 (germline): MNHEY, SVGAGI. The V and J ends lost 0 bases and 2 bases respectively, with 8 bases between them. The CDR3 is 14 residues long. Written as DNA, the CDR3 is TGTGCCAGCAGTTACTCCCGCCTAACCTACGAGCAGTACTTC. It yields the protein CASSYSRLTYEQYF.

There are a few counts of this clone. The chain uses TRBV7-9 and TRBJ1-5, with 7 bases aligning to TRBD1. Germline V lookup: CDR1 SEHNR, CDR2 FQNEAQ (reference sequence). The CDR3 is made up of 16 amino acids. Losses at the gene ends were 5 bases for V and 4 bases for J; bases not matched to a gene: 11. The CDR3 nucleotides read TGTGCCAGCAGCCGCGGACAGGCTGAGGGGAATCAGCCCCAGCATTTT. Protein: CASSRGQAEGNQPQHF.

The chain is built from TRBV28 and TRBJ2-1, with TRBD2 matching over 10 bases. The J segment lost 9 bases and the V segment lost 6 bases, leaving 17 bases of the junction unmatched. Germline V gene data show CDR1 as MDHEN and CDR2 as SYDVKM. This CDR3 is built from 17 residues. The DNA of the CDR3 is TGTGCCAGCAGCCCGTCCAAGCTAGCGGGAGTAATTGGTGAGCAGTTCTTC. Protein: CASSPSKLAGVIGEQFF. The variable domain in full, completed from reference TRBV28 and TRBJ2-1, reads DVKVTQSSRYLVKRTGEKVFLECVQDMDHENMFWYRQDPGLGLRLIYFSYDVKMKEKGDIPEGYSVSREKKERFSLILESASTNQTSMYLCASSPSKLAGVIGEQFFGPGTRLTVL.

The chain couples TRBV24-1 to TRBJ2-7, with D tentatively TRBD2 (5 bases). Trimming took 3 bases from V and 0 from J, leaving 8 bases between them. Germline CDR1 KGHDR, CDR2 SFDVKD. The CDR3 length is 14 residues. This chain's CDR3 is CATSDPGSSYEQYF. For the CDR3, the DNA is TGTGCCACCAGTGATCCGGGAAGCTCCTACGAGCAGTACTTC.

This rearrangement joins TRBV25-1 to TRBJ1-1; a weak D match, TRBD1 (5 bases). Germline lookup yields CDR1 MGHDK and CDR2 SYGVNS. The CDR3 is made up of 16 amino acids. V was clipped by 1 base and J by 3 bases, with 15 bases between them. The CDR3 bases are TGTGCCAGCAGTGAATTTGTCCAGGGAGGGTACACTGAAGCTTTCTTT. Translating gives CASSEFVQGGYTEAFF.